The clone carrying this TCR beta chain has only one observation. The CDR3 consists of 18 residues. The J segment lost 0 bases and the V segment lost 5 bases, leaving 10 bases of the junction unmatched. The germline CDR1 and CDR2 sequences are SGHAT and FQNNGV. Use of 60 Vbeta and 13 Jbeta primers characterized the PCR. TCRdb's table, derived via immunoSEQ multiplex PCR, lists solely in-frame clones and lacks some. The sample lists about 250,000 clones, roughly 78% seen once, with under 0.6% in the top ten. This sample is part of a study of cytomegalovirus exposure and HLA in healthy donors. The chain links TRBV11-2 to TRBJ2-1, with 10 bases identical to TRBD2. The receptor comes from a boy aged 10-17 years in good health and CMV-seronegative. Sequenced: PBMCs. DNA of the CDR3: TGTGCCAGCAGCCCCTTCACTAGCGGGGATATCTCCTACAATGAGCAGTTCTTC. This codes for CASSPFTSGDISYNEQFF.